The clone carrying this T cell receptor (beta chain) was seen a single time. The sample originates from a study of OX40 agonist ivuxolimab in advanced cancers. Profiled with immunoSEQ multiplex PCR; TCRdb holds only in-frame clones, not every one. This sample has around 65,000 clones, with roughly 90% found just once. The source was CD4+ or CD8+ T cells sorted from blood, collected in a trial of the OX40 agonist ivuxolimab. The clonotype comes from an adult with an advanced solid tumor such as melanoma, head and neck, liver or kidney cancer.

The CDR3 protein is CASSPPGQYHLGQYF. DNA for the CDR3: TGTGCCAGCAGCCCCCCGGGACAGTACCACCTTGGCCAGTACTTC. The rearrangement joins TRBV11-2 to TRBJ2-5; TRBD1 aligns across 7 bases. The CDR3 sequence is 15 residues long. Germline loops: CDR1 SGHAT, CDR2 FQNNGV. Trimming took 5 bases from V and 10 from J; bases not matched to a gene: 16.